Each of the 18 T cell receptor beta chains below was sequenced from the same sample in a study of vaccination effects on CD4 cells after COVID-19. The assay was immunoSEQ multiplex PCR, and TCRdb's table has in-frame clones only and misses some. This table has some 30,000 clones, about 72% appearing once. Their specific antigens are unknown. Under the ViraFEST assay, PBMC were stimulated with viral peptide pools so that antigen-specific CD4+ T cells expanded. Sequencing was performed afterwards. Subsequent to 10 days of culture, CD4+ T cells were isolated. The individual was infected with SARS-CoV-2 between March and December 2020, as confirmed by PCR. This sample comprised CD4+ T cells from PBMCs cultured with a peptide pool, obtained before COVID-19 vaccination. The receptor set was obtained from a human donor who had a prior SARS-CoV-2 infection.

This clone was seen a handful of times. The chain couples TRBV28 to TRBJ1-4; D is possibly TRBD1 (5 bases). Trimming took off 6 bases at V and 5 bases at J, with 7 bases between the two ends. This CDR3 is 12 amino acids long. Germline CDR1 reads MDHEN; CDR2 reads SYDVKM. In nucleotides, the CDR3 is TGTGCCAGCAGCGAGGGGAATGAAAAACTGTTTTTT. Translated: CASSEGNEKLFF. The variable domain in full, with the rest retrieved from reference TRBV28 and TRBJ1-4, is DVKVTQSSRYLVKRTGEKVFLECVQDMDHENMFWYRQDPGLGLRLIYFSYDVKMKEKGDIPEGYSVSREKKERFSLILESASTNQTSMYLCASSEGNEKLFFGSGTQLSVL.

The J gene is TRBJ2-1, the V gene TRBV27, with 8 bases identical to TRBD1. Germline assignment: CDR1 MNHEY and CDR2 SMNVEV (reference sequence). There are 16 residues in the CDR3. V trimming: 1 base; J trimming: 6 bases; junction bases outside the gene matches: 8. CDR3 residues: CASSLYAPRGLNEQFF. The CDR3 coding sequence is TGTGCCAGCAGTTTATACGCGCCCAGGGGGCTCAATGAGCAGTTCTTC.

The rearrangement uses TRBV25-1 and TRBJ1-5; TRBD1 agrees at 9 bases. The junction had 11 bases not matched to a gene; V was cut back by 4 bases and J by 4 bases. In germline, CDR1 is MGHDK, CDR2 SYGVNS. The CDR3 runs 17 residues. CDR3 in DNA: TGTGCCAGCAGTGGAAGCCGGGACAGGGCGCTTAATCAGCCCCAGCATTTT. This gives the protein CASSGSRDRALNQPQHF. Supplemented by reference TRBV25-1 and TRBJ1-5, the full variable domain reads EADIYQTPRYLVIGTGKKITLECSQTMGHDKMYWYQQDPGMELHLIHYSYGVNSTEKGDLSSESTVSRIRTEHFPLTLESARPSHTSQYLCASSGSRDRALNQPQHFGDGTRLSIL.

The chain carries TRBV7-9 and TRBJ2-5; 15 bases are a match to TRBD2. V lost 3 bases to trimming and J lost 4 bases; unmatched junction nucleotides: 3. The germline V gene encodes CDR1 SEHNR and CDR2 FQNEAQ (reference sequence). The CDR3 spans 16 residues. The CDR3 DNA reads as TGTGCCAGCAGCTTTCCGGGACTAGCGGGAGGAGAGACCCAGTACTTC. As protein: CASSFPGLAGGETQYF.

The chain links TRBV11-3 to TRBJ1-1; D remains ambiguous. The germline CDR1 and CDR2 sequences are SGHNT and YENEEA. The ends were cut back, 0 bases at V and 5 bases at J, with 7 bases in the middle. This CDR3 is built from 13 residues. The CDR3 region is CASSLDPATEAFF. Written as DNA, the CDR3 is TGTGCCAGCAGCTTAGATCCGGCTACTGAAGCTTTCTTT.

There are a few counts of this clone. The chain is built from TRBV6-5 and TRBJ2-2; D gene ambiguous. CDR3 length: 12 amino acids. Germline values: CDR1 MNHEY, CDR2 SVGAGI. V was pared by 4 bases and J by 3 bases, with 3 bases between. The CDR3 reads CASSSDTGELFF. The CDR3 nucleotides read TGTGCCAGCAGTTCCGACACCGGGGAGCTGTTTTTT.

The rearrangement uses TRBV6-1 and TRBJ1-4; TRBD1 is a possible D gene (5 bases). Trimming shortened V by 0 bases and J by 5 bases, and 10 bases separated the two germline ends. Germline V gene data show CDR1 as MNHNS and CDR2 as SASEGT. The CDR3 has 15 residues. The CDR3 DNA is TGTGCCAGCAGTGAAGCACCGGGACGAAATGAAAAACTGTTTTTT. Translated, it gives CASSEAPGRNEKLFF.

V usage is TRBV4-2 and J usage is TRBJ1-3; 8 bases match TRBD1. V trimming: 7 bases; J trimming: 4 bases; junction bases outside the gene matches: 9. This CDR3 is 15 amino acids long. Germline CDR1 reads LGHNA; CDR2 reads YNFKEQ. The CDR3 loop reads CASTFGQGSGNTIYF. CDR3 DNA: TGTGCCAGCACTTTCGGACAGGGTTCGGGAAACACCATATATTTT.

The DNA of the CDR3 is TGTGCCAGCAGTGTGTATCAGACTGAACTTCCCTATGGCTACACCTTC. It yields the protein CASSVYQTELPYGYTF. The chain recombines TRBV6-1 with TRBJ1-2; D is unresolved. V lost 4 bases to trimming and J lost 4 bases, with 19 bases between them. This CDR3 region has 16 residues. Germline V gene sequence: CDR1 MNHNS, CDR2 SASEGT.

The chain employs TRBV7-3 and TRBJ2-1; no definite D call. Trimming left V 1 base short and J 3 bases short, with 16 bases between. The CDR3 totals 17 residues. Germline V gene lookup returns CDR1 SGHTA and CDR2 FQGTGA. The DNA for the CDR3 is TGTGCCAGCAGCTTAAGCCCTGAACACCCTAACTACAATGAGCAGTTCTTC. Translated: CASSLSPEHPNYNEQFF. Full variable domain (outside the CDR3, taken from reference TRBV7-3 and TRBJ2-1): GAGVSQTPSNKVTEKGKYVELRCDPISGHTALYWYRQSLGQGPEFLIYFQGTGAADDSGLPNDRFFAVRPEGSVSTLKIQRTERGDSAVYLCASSLSPEHPNYNEQFFGPGTRLTVL.

V gene TRBV7-8 combines with J gene TRBJ2-5, with D perhaps assigned TRBD1 or TRBD2 (6 bases each). CDR1 is SGHVS, CDR2 FQNEAQ, per germline. Trimming shortened V by 5 bases and J by 3 bases, and 16 bases separated the two germline ends. The CDR3 is made up of 15 amino acids. This CDR3 is CASSPTGAAKETQYF. DNA for the CDR3: TGTGCCAGCAGCCCAACGGGGGCAGCGAAAGAGACCCAGTACTTC.

The chain links TRBV11-3 to TRBJ2-1, with 12 bases identical to TRBD2. The CDR3 is 16 amino acids. The germline V gene has CDR1 SGHNT and CDR2 YENEEA. The CDR3 DNA reads as TGTGCAGCAGCTGAAAGACTAGCGGGAGACCACAATGAGCAGTTCTTC. It yields the protein CAAAERLAGDHNEQFF.

V is TRBV4-3 and J is TRBJ2-3; 9 nucleotides agree with TRBD1. CDR1 is LGHNA and CDR2 is YSLEER in the germline V gene. The V gene end was trimmed by 2 bases and the J gene end by 2 bases; junction bases not matched to a gene: 8. The CDR3 contains 17 residues. The CDR3: CASSQLSGTGNTDTQYF. The CDR3 region has the DNA TGCGCCAGCAGCCAATTATCCGGGACAGGGAACACAGATACGCAGTATTTT.

This clone has only a few counts. The gene calls are TRBV15 and TRBJ2-1; 8 bases align to TRBD2. The germline CDR1 and CDR2 sequences are LNHNV and YYDKDF (reference sequence). V shed 1 base, J shed 0 bases, and the junction held 5 bases outside the gene matches. CDR3 size: 17 residues. Here the CDR3 reads CATSRALAESSYNEQFF. CDR3 DNA: TGTGCCACCAGCAGAGCACTAGCGGAAAGCTCCTACAATGAGCAGTTCTTC.

The chain employs TRBV19 and TRBJ2-7; no clear D gene. Germline V gives CDR1 LNHDA, CDR2 SQIVND (reference sequence). V gave up 1 base and J gave up 6 bases, with 13 bases separating them. The CDR3 runs 14 residues. The CDR3 protein is CASSIGAFSAEQYF. CDR3 in DNA: TGTGCCAGTAGTATAGGGGCTTTCTCTGCCGAGCAGTACTTC.

This clone was counted a few times. The gene calls are TRBV24-1 and TRBJ2-2; D not resolved. The V gene lost 6 bases and the J gene lost 1 base, with 2 bases spanning the gap. The length of the CDR3 is 12 residues. The germline V gene has CDR1 KGHDR and CDR2 SFDVKD. The CDR3 sequence is CATSLNTGELFF. CDR3 nucleotides: TGTGCCACCAGTTTGAACACCGGGGAGCTGTTTTTT.

The chain employs TRBV2 and TRBJ2-5; 8 bases fit TRBD2. Looked up from germline, CDR1 is SNHLY and CDR2 is FYNNEI. The CDR3 extends over 12 amino acids. V gave up 8 bases and J gave up 5 bases; unmatched junction bases: 4. CDR3 coding DNA: TGTGCCAGCCTCGGCGGGGGGGAGACCCAGTACTTC. It encodes CASLGGGETQYF.

This chain joins TRBV11-2 and TRBJ1-1; D is uncertain. The germline V gene has CDR1 SGHAT and CDR2 FQNNGV. Trimming took 3 bases from V and 4 from J, leaving 12 bases between them. The CDR3 covers 14 residues. The CDR3 sequence is CASSFRSWGTEAFF. CDR3 nucleotide sequence: TGTGCCAGCAGCTTCAGATCCTGGGGCACTGAAGCTTTCTTT.